The rows below give T cell receptor beta chains drawn from one sample of a study of blood T cell repertoires in COVID-19. Only in-frame clones appear in the TCRdb table, and some are missing; sequencing was by immunoSEQ multiplex PCR. The sample lists about 170,000 clones; about 83% were seen once. The specimen sequenced was PBMCs or T cells enriched from blood (not recorded which). These receptors came from a woman between 50 and 59 years old in a cohort exposed to, infected with or recovered from COVID-19 (not recorded which). Each CDR3 is given with its conserved first and last residue. D genes are given only for firm matches. Clone size, where shown, is once, few, many, or a class for clones that have expanded.

>TRBV18|TRBJ2-7|-|TRBD1
TGTGCCAGCTCCGGGACAGGAATCTACGAGCAGTACTTC
CASSGTGIYEQYF
>TRBV7-2|TRBJ2-7|-|TRBD1
TGTGCCAGCAGCAAGGGACAGGGCATCCACGAGCAGTACTTC
CASSKGQGIHEQYF
>TRBV27|TRBJ2-3|-|-
TGTGCCAGCAGCCCGACGGGGGGCCCCTCCACAGATACGCAGTATTTT
CASSPTGGPSTDTQYF
>TRBV30|TRBJ2-7|few|TRBD1
TGTGCCTGGAGGGACAGGGGAACCTACGAGCAGTACTTC
CAWRDRGTYEQYF
>TRBV7-3|TRBJ2-1|-|-
TGTGCCAGCAGCTTAAGTGGTAGCTCCTACAATGAGCAGTTCTTC
CASSLSGSSYNEQFF
>TRBV4-1|TRBJ2-5|-|TRBD2
TGCGCCAGCAGCCAGGGGACTAGCGCCCAAGAGACCCAGTACTTC
CASSQGTSAQETQYF
>TRBV3-1/TRBV3-2|TRBJ1-2|-|TRBD1
TGTGCCAGCAGCTCAGAGGCGACAGGGCCCTATCGATACTATGGCTACACCTTC
CASSSEATGPYRYYGYTF
>TRBV10-3|TRBJ2-7|-|-
TGTGCCATCAGTGCGGAGCTTTCCTACGAGCAGTACTTC
CAISAELSYEQYF
>TRBV4-1|TRBJ1-1|-|-
TGCGCCAGCAGCCAAGTTCCGCGAAAGTCTGAAGCTTTCTTT
CASSQVPRKSEAFF
>TRBV6-6|TRBJ1-2|-|TRBD1
TGTGCCAGCAGCCCGGGACAGACGAATGGCTACACCTTC
CASSPGQTNGYTF
>TRBV4-1|TRBJ2-5|-|-
TGCGCCAGCAGCCACCCTACTCTGGAGACCCAGTACTTC
CASSHPTLETQYF
>TRBV6-5|TRBJ1-1|-|-
TGTGCCAGCAGTTACTCTCCCGGGGGGAACACTGAAGCTTTCTTT
CASSYSPGGNTEAFF
>TRBV11-3|TRBJ2-2|-|TRBD2
TGTGCCAGCAGCTTAGTAGCGGGGGGCACCGGGGAGCTGTTTTTT
CASSLVAGGTGELFF
>TRBV2|TRBJ1-3|-|-
TGTGCCAGTGGACAGTCCTACTCTGGAAACACCATATATTTT
CASGQSYSGNTIYF
>TRBV10-3|TRBJ2-3|-|-
TGTGCCAGCAACGAACCAGGCAGGGGATTTCCCGATACGCAGTATTTT
CASNEPGRGFPDTQYF
>TRBV5-4|TRBJ2-1|medium-sized|TRBD1
TGTGCCAGCAGAACAGGGGGCGATGAGCAGTTCTTC
CASRTGGDEQFF
>TRBV9|TRBJ2-7|-|TRBD2
TGTGCCAGCAGCGTAGGGACGGGGGGAAGGGACGAGCAGTACTTC
CASSVGTGGRDEQYF
>TRBV4-3|TRBJ2-7|few|TRBD1
TGCGCCAGCAGCCAAGGGACAGGGGGCGTGGGGGAGCAGTACTTC
CASSQGTGGVGEQYF
>TRBV4-1|TRBJ1-4|-|-
TGCGCCAGCAGCGCGCAGGGGAGGGAAGGTACCAATAATGAAAAACTGTTTTTT
CASSAQGREGTNNEKLFF
>TRBV6-6|TRBJ2-7|-|-
TGTGCCAGCAGTCTCTCGGGCAGGGAATACGAGCAGTACTTC
CASSLSGREYEQYF
>TRBV18|TRBJ1-2|-|-
TGTGCCAGCTCACCGGAGGGGGGGCAAACTCCGGCCGGCTACACCTTC
CASSPEGGQTPAGYTF
>TRBV7-2|TRBJ1-2|once|-
TGTGCCAGCAGCTTAGGGGTCGGGGTTAACTATGGCTACACCTTC
CASSLGVGVNYGYTF
>TRBV5-1|TRBJ2-1|once|TRBD1
TGCGCCAGCAGACGTTCGACAGGGGGGGATGAGCAGTTCTTC
CASRRSTGGDEQFF
>TRBV19|TRBJ2-7|-|TRBD2
TGTGCCTGTGGCGGCGGGGGCTCCTACGAGCAGTACTTC
CACGGGGSYEQYF
>TRBV4-2|TRBJ2-3|-|-
TGTGCCAGCAGCCGCAGACCGGGACTCATCACAGATACGCAGTATTTT
CASSRRPGLITDTQYF
>TRBV7-9|TRBJ1-1|-|-
TGTGCCAGCGGACTACAATCGGGTGAAGCTTTCTTT
CASGLQSGEAFF
>TRBV4-1|TRBJ1-4|-|TRBD1
TGCGCCAGCAGGACGACAGGGTCAGGGGAAAAACTGTTTTTT
CASRTTGSGEKLFF
>TRBV24-1|TRBJ2-1|-|-
TGTGCCACCAGTGTGGGGGCCCTCAATGAGCAGTTCTTC
CATSVGALNEQFF
>TRBV5-4|TRBJ2-7|-|-
TGTGCCAGCAGCCCCGGATCACAGGCAACTTACGAGCAGTACTTC
CASSPGSQATYEQYF
>TRBV5-1|TRBJ2-3|-|TRBD2
TGCGCCAGCAGCTTGCCCACTGACGTGGGACTAGCGGTCGGCACAGATACGCAGTATTTT
CASSLPTDVGLAVGTDTQYF
>TRBV2|TRBJ1-4|-|-
TGTGCCAGCGCGGGGTCCGGGGCAACTAATGAAAAACTGTTTTTT
CASAGSGATNEKLFF
>TRBV3-1/TRBV3-2|TRBJ1-5|-|TRBD1
TGTGCCAGCAGCCCGGGACAGGGGGCAGGAGAGCCCCAGCATTTT
CASSPGQGAGEPQHF